This T cell receptor (beta chain) comes out of a study of OX40 agonist ivuxolimab in advanced cancers. Study information: An agonistic anti-OX40 (CD134) antibody, ivuxolimab, was used to treat the patients.

Germline CDR1 is SGHAT and CDR2 is FQDESV (reference sequence). This CDR3 region has 14 residues. Trimming removed 3 bases from V and 2 bases from J, with 11 bases in between. Produced via immunoSEQ multiplex PCR; TCRdb's table is partial and in-frame only. The sample carries just under 95,000 clones, roughly 84% recorded once. The gene calls are TRBV11-1 and TRBJ2-7; D unresolved. The source is an adult with an advanced solid tumor such as melanoma, head and neck, liver or kidney cancer. The specimen was CD4+ or CD8+ T cells sorted from blood, collected in a trial of the OX40 agonist ivuxolimab. As DNA, the CDR3 is TGTGCCAGCAGCTTCCCGGCGGCGCCCTACGAGCAGTACTTC. Protein sequence: CASSFPAAPYEQYF.